This T cell receptor beta chain was documented in a study of control samples from healthy donors and cancer patients. The protocol was immunoSEQ multiplex PCR, while the TCRdb copy is restricted to in-frame clones and leaves out a portion. The table shows about 110,000 clones, with over 75% occurring only once. V lost 5 bases and J 10 bases, leaving 9 bases between the germline ends. CDR1 SEHNR and CDR2 FQNEAQ come from the germline V gene (reference sequence). The CDR3 is made up of 11 amino acids. Input material: PBMCs. The V gene is TRBV7-9, the J gene TRBJ2-1; tentatively, D is TRBD1 (5 bases). This clonotype originated in a woman aged 60 to 75 with lung cancer. For the CDR3, the DNA is TGTGCCAGCAGCCTCAGGGCCGAGCAGTTCTTC. Amino acids: CASSLRAEQFF.